The entry below gives a single TCR beta chain sequence along with its context. Its antigen is unknown. TCR beta rearrangements were amplified from peripheral blood genomic DNA. Multiplex touch-down PCR with TRB-A/B primers amplified rearranged V-D-J TRB sequences. Each CDR3 protein gets one entry after TCRdb re-called the multiplex PCR reads with MiXCR. The table includes approximately 20,000 distinct CDR3 sequences, about 37% detected once. This sample was included in a study of T cell repertoires in aging, cancer and after chemotherapy. The study's findings and limits: Healthy donors lost TCR diversity with age mainly through richness, cancer patients through richness and evenness.

This CDR3 has 19 amino acids. The ends were cut back, 3 bases at V and 5 bases at J, with 23 bases in the middle. Germline V gives CDR1 SGHVS, CDR2 FNYEAQ. The genes are TRBV7-6 and TRBJ2-6; TRBD2 is a possible D gene (5 bases). The sequence was obtained from a human donor with a solid tumor. Sequenced sample: blood. The DNA for the CDR3 is TGTGCCAGCAGCTTGCTAGTCATGGTCTCTAGCCCCTGGGCCAACGTCCTGACTTTC. As protein: CASSLLVMVSSPWANVLTF.